This T cell receptor beta chain is from a study of T cells in Graves' hyperthyroidism and ophthalmopathy. Findings and caveats of the study: Patients with ophthalmopathy were separated from those with stable hyperthyroidism by a 13 V-J model.

This clonotype was counted many times. The antigen is unknown. Subjects with ophthalmopathy showed a Clinical Activity Score no lower than 3, a NOSPECS grade no lower than 4, and a duration shorter than 3 months. Germline lookup yields CDR1 SNHLY and CDR2 FYNNEI. CDR3 size: 14 residues. The V and J ends lost 6 bases and 6 bases respectively, with 15 bases between them. Amplified TCR beta CDR3 regions derived from RNA transcripts. The TCR CDR3 first-round RT-PCR relied on the HTBI primer set. TCRdb re-called the multiplex PCR reads through MiXCR, storing one row per CDR3 protein. The sample has some 550,000 distinct CDR3 sequences; 16% are singletons.

The source material was blood. The receptor's source is a middle-aged woman with Graves' ophthalmopathy. The chain is built from TRBV2 and TRBJ1-5, with D unclear. CDR3 sequence: CASRILAGGQPQHF. The CDR3, as DNA: TGTGCCAGCAGGATATTGGCAGGCGGTCAGCCCCAGCATTTT. Full variable domain (remainder filled in from reference TRBV2 and TRBJ1-5): EPEVTQTPSHQVTQMGQEVILRCVPISNHLYFYWYRQILGQKVEFLVSFYNNEISEKSEIFDDQFSVERPDGSNFTLKIRSTKLEDSAMYFCASRILAGGQPQHFGDGTRLSIL.